Following are 2 T cell receptor beta chains from one sample sequenced in a study of T cell responses to AZD1222 COVID-19 vaccine. The data were produced by immunoSEQ multiplex PCR, yet TCRdb's version contains in-frame clones alone and is incomplete. The data hold under 150,000 clones, with about 87% observed a single time. The sample was peripheral blood, taken on day 0 of AZD1222 vaccination. The receptors shown here come from an adult in good health.

The chain links TRBV19 to TRBJ2-7; D gene unclear. The germline CDR1 and CDR2 sequences are LNHDA and SQIVND (reference sequence). The CDR3 is made up of 11 amino acids. V gave up 3 bases and J gave up 6 bases, with 6 bases separating them. The DNA for the CDR3 is TGTGCCAGTAGTATTTTGGGCGAGCAGTACTTC. Its translation is CASSILGEQYF. The variable domain in full, with the rest retrieved from reference TRBV19 and TRBJ2-7, is DGGITQSPKYLFRKEGQNVTLSCEQNLNHDAMYWYRQDPGQGLRLIYYSQIVNDFQKGDIAEGYSVSREKKESFPLTVTSAQKNPTAFYLCASSILGEQYFGPGTRLTVT.

The chain uses TRBV6-1 and TRBJ1-5; D unclear. CDR3 size: 15 residues. Deletions cut 1 base from V and 3 bases from J, with 10 bases between. In germline, CDR1 is MNHNS, CDR2 SASEGT. The CDR3 sequence is CASSEDSGPNQPQHF. The CDR3 nucleotides are TGTGCCAGCAGTGAAGATTCAGGCCCCAATCAGCCCCAGCATTTT.